This entry is about one T cell receptor beta chain. The protocol was immunoSEQ multiplex PCR, while the TCRdb copy is restricted to in-frame clones and leaves out a portion. Of around 25,000 clones listed, around 67% are singletons. The sample is drawn from a study of tumor-infiltrating lymphocytes in localized non-small cell lung cancer. The CDR3 consists of 15 residues. Trimming left V 1 base short and J 4 bases short, with 8 bases between. Germline-derived CDR1 and CDR2 are SGHDN and FVKESK. Sequenced sample: lung tumor tissue. This receptor was taken from a human donor with non-small cell lung cancer. The rearrangement joins TRBV14 to TRBJ1-6, with D possibly being TRBD1 (5 bases). CDR3 region: CASSQGGGYNSPLHF. CDR3 nucleotides: TGTGCCAGCAGCCAAGGTGGGGGGTATAATTCACCCCTCCACTTT.